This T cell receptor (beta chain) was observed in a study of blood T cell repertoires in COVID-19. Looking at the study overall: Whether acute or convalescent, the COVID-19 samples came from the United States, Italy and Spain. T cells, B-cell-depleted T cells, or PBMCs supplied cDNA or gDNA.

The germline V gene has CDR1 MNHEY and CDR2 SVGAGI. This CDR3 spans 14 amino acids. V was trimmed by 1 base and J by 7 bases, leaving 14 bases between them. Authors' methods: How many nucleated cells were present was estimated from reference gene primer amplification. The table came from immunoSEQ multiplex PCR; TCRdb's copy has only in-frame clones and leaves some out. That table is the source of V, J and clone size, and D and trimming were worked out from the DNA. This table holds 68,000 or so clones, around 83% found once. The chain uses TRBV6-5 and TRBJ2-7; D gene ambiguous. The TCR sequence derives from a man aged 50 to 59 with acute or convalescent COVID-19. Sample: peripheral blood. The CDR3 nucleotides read TGTGCCAGCAGTTACTTACTTCGGTCCGGGGAGCAGTACTTC. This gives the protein CASSYLLRSGEQYF.